Each of the 32 T cell receptor beta chains below was sequenced from the same sample in a study of blood T cell repertoires in COVID-19. Assay: immunoSEQ multiplex PCR; the TCRdb copy retains only in-frame clones and omits some. This sample yields 100,000 to 150,000 clones, of which about 74% are seen a single time; roughly 5.5% belongs to the top ten. The sequenced material came from peripheral blood. These receptors were collected from a man in his sixties with acute or convalescent COVID-19.

J is TRBJ2-7 and V is TRBV6-5, with 7 bases that match TRBD1. This CDR3 region has 15 residues. V trimming: 2 bases; J trimming: 3 bases; junction bases outside the gene matches: 7. Germline CDR1 is MNHEY and CDR2 is SVGAGI. The CDR3 loop reads CASSYRQGTNYEQYF. The CDR3 DNA reads as TGTGCCAGCAGTTACCGACAGGGAACTAACTACGAGCAGTACTTC.

This clone has just a few counts. The V and J genes are TRBV9 and TRBJ1-1; a weak D match, TRBD1 (6 bases). V was pared by 4 bases and J by 7 bases, with 23 bases between. The CDR3 has 16 amino acids. Germline values: CDR1 SGDLS, CDR2 YYNGEE. Here the CDR3 reads CASSPLSGTSLIEAFF. The CDR3 nucleotides read TGTGCCAGCAGCCCTTTAAGTGGGACATCTCTCATTGAAGCTTTCTTT. Supplemented by reference TRBV9 and TRBJ1-1, the full variable domain reads DSGVTQTPKHLITATGQRVTLRCSPRSGDLSVYWYQQSLDQGLQFLIQYYNGEERAKGNILERFSAQQFPDLHSELNLSSLELGDSALYFCASSPLSGTSLIEAFFGQGTRLTVV.

This clone was recorded a few times. The V and J genes are TRBV28 and TRBJ1-5; a possible D gene is TRBD1 (5 bases). The CDR3 length is 14 residues. CDR1 is MDHEN and CDR2 is SYDVKM in the germline V gene. V was shortened by 3 bases and J by 9 bases, with 15 bases between the two germline ends. CDR3 nucleotide sequence: TGTGCCAGCAGTTTGGCTCAGGGAGGAGGGCCCCAGCATTTT. Translation gives CASSLAQGGGPQHF.

CDR3 nucleotides: TGTGCCAGCAGCCCAAGAACAGGGCCCCAAGAGACCCAGTACTTC. It specifies CASSPRTGPQETQYF. The gene calls are TRBV7-8 and TRBJ2-5; D perhaps matches TRBD1 (6 bases). Trimming shortened V by 5 bases and J by 1 base, and 14 bases separated the two germline ends. The CDR3 totals 15 residues. Germline CDR1 SGHVS, CDR2 FQNEAQ.

The chain has TRBV7-2 and TRBJ1-4, with unresolved D. With 6 bases removed from V and 8 bases from J, the gap between germline ends came to 25 bases. The CDR3 extends over 17 amino acids. CDR1 is SGHTA and CDR2 is FQGNSA in the germline V gene. Written as DNA, the CDR3 is TGTGCCAGCAGTCAAGGAGGAGGGTCTTCTCGTGGCGAAAAACTGTTTTTT. Its protein is CASSQGGGSSRGEKLFF.

V gene TRBV5-1 combines with J gene TRBJ2-1, with TRBD2 as a possible D gene (6 bases). Germline V gene data show CDR1 as SGHRS and CDR2 as YFSETQ. V was cut by 2 bases and J by 10 bases, with 25 bases left in between. This CDR3 has 17 residues. The DNA of the CDR3 is TGCGCCAGCAGCTTTGGGGTCCTAGCCGGGGGAAAAGCGGAGCAGTTCTTC. It codes for CASSFGVLAGGKAEQFF.

The sample holds a few counts of this clone. The CDR3 coding sequence is TGTGCCACCCAAGGACTAGCGGGAAACGCAGATACGCAGTATTTT. It codes for CATQGLAGNADTQYF. V usage is TRBV24-1 and J usage is TRBJ2-3; 12 nucleotides match TRBD2. Germline lookup yields CDR1 KGHDR and CDR2 SFDVKD. Losses at the gene ends were 9 bases for V and 4 bases for J; bases not matched to a gene: 7. This CDR3 contains 15 residues.

The chain combines TRBV24-1 with TRBJ1-2, with D possibly matching TRBD1 (6 bases). V dropped 5 bases and J dropped 3 bases, with 15 bases sitting between them. Per the germline V gene, CDR1 is KGHDR and CDR2 is SFDVKD. The CDR3 sequence is 15 residues long. The chain's CDR3 is CATSGGGQSDYGYTF. The CDR3 region has the DNA TGTGCCACCAGTGGGGGGGGACAATCAGACTATGGCTACACCTTC.

This clone has a single count. This chain connects TRBV9 to TRBJ2-1; 8 nucleotides line up with TRBD2. CDR3 length: 15 amino acids. The ends lost 5 bases at V and 1 base at J; junction bases unmatched: 5. Germline V gene data show CDR1 as SGDLS and CDR2 as YYNGEE. CDR3 protein: CASSITGGSYNEQFF. CDR3 coding DNA: TGTGCCAGCAGTATTACGGGGGGGTCCTACAATGAGCAGTTCTTC.

The V and J genes are TRBV27 and TRBJ1-1; D ambiguous. Looked up from germline, CDR1 is MNHEY and CDR2 is SMNVEV (reference sequence). CDR3 length: 14 amino acids. Trimming removed 5 bases at V and 1 base at J, with 11 bases between. CDR3 in amino acids: CASSPGLRNTEAFF. DNA of the CDR3: TGTGCCAGCAGTCCCGGACTCCGGAACACTGAAGCTTTCTTT.

Concerning this clone itself: This sample includes further DNA sequences coding for the same CDR3. This rearrangement joins TRBV15 to TRBJ2-7; 9 nucleotides align to TRBD1. The germline gives CDR1 LNHNV, CDR2 YYDKDF (reference sequence). Losses at the gene ends were 6 bases for V and 3 bases for J; bases not matched to a gene: 6. The CDR3 has 14 residues. The CDR3 here is CATSRDRARYEQYF. CDR3 bases: TGTGCCACCAGTAGGGACAGGGCCCGCTACGAGCAGTACTTC. The full variable domain, rest sourced from reference TRBV15 and TRBJ2-7, is DAMVIQNPRYQVTQFGKPVTLSCSQTLNHNVMYWYQQKSSQAPKLLFHYYDKDFNNEADTPDNFQSRRPNTSFCFLDIRSPGLGDTAMYLCATSRDRARYEQYFGPGTRLTVT.

The chain carries TRBV9 and TRBJ1-1; D not resolved. The germline V gene has CDR1 SGDLS and CDR2 YYNGEE. CDR3 length: 14 residues. V was clipped by 0 bases and J by 0 bases, with 6 bases between them. CDR3 DNA: TGTGCCAGCAGCGTAGGAGTAATGAACACTGAAGCTTTCTTT. Protein product: CASSVGVMNTEAFF.

This clone was seen a few times. The chain links TRBV9 to TRBJ1-1, with TRBD1 as a possible D gene (5 bases). Germline loops: CDR1 SGDLS, CDR2 YYNGEE. This CDR3 is 13 amino acids long. V lost 2 bases, J lost 5 bases, and 10 bases lay in between. This CDR3 is CASSVSGRTEAFF. The DNA for the CDR3 is TGTGCCAGCAGCGTCTCAGGGAGGACTGAAGCTTTCTTT. Full variable domain (outside the CDR3, taken from reference TRBV9 and TRBJ1-1): DSGVTQTPKHLITATGQRVTLRCSPRSGDLSVYWYQQSLDQGLQFLIQYYNGEERAKGNILERFSAQQFPDLHSELNLSSLELGDSALYFCASSVSGRTEAFFGQGTRLTVV.

The gene calls are TRBV19 and TRBJ2-1; 9 nucleotides align to TRBD2. The V and J ends lost 3 bases and 3 bases, in that order; junction bases with no gene match: 3. The length of the CDR3 is 15 residues. Germline lookup yields CDR1 LNHDA and CDR2 SQIVND (reference sequence). CDR3 nucleotides: TGTGCCAGTAGTATCCAGACTAGCGGCTACAATGAGCAGTTCTTC. This codes for CASSIQTSGYNEQFF.

This chain uses TRBV24-1 with TRBJ2-3; weak D call: TRBD1 (5 bases). V gave up 2 bases and J gave up 2 bases, with 10 bases separating them. The CDR3 has 15 residues. The germline V gene encodes CDR1 KGHDR and CDR2 SFDVKD. As DNA, the CDR3 is TGTGCCACCAGTGATTATCAGGGTCCCACAGATACGCAGTATTTT. Translation gives CATSDYQGPTDTQYF.

A few counts support this clone. V usage is TRBV7-9 and J usage is TRBJ1-6, with D perhaps TRBD1 (5 bases). Germline V gene lookup returns CDR1 SEHNR and CDR2 FQNEAQ (reference sequence). V gave up 5 bases and J gave up 9 bases, with 8 bases separating them. This CDR3 contains 12 residues. The CDR3 sequence is CASSLDISPLHF. The CDR3 DNA sequence: TGTGCCAGCAGCCTGGACATTTCACCCCTCCACTTT.

The chain uses TRBV3-1 (or the pseudogene TRBV3-2) and TRBJ2-1; unclear D gene. The germline V and J ends were trimmed by 4 bases and 6 bases, with 13 bases remaining between them. Looked up from germline, CDR1 is LGHDT and CDR2 is YNNKEL (reference sequence). CDR3 length: 14 residues. CDR3 in DNA: TGTGCCAGCAGCCCTGGCGGTGTGGTCAATGAGCAGTTCTTC. Residues: CASSPGGVVNEQFF.

The chain recombines TRBV5-1 with TRBJ2-5, with a weak D call TRBD2 (5 bases). The CDR3 loop spans 13 amino acids. CDR1 and CDR2 from the germline V gene are SGHRS and YFSETQ. The germline V and J ends were trimmed by 4 bases and 2 bases, with 9 bases remaining between them. The CDR3 sequence is CASSIGLQETQYF. The CDR3 DNA reads TGCGCCAGCAGCATAGGACTGCAAGAGACCCAGTACTTC. The complete variable domain, with remaining parts taken from reference TRBV5-1 and TRBJ2-5, reads KAGVTQTPRYLIKTRGQQVTLSCSPISGHRSVSWYQQTPGQGLQFLFEYFSETQRNKGNFPGRFSGRQFSNSRSEMNVSTLELGDSALYLCASSIGLQETQYFGPGTRLLVL.

V is TRBV3-1 (or the pseudogene TRBV3-2) and J is TRBJ2-5; 7 bases fit TRBD2. CDR1 LGHDT and CDR2 YNNKEL come from the germline V gene (reference sequence). V shed 3 bases and J 5 bases; nucleotides not matched to a gene: 15. There are 17 residues in the CDR3. This CDR3 is CASSHRPSGGMGETQYF. DNA for the CDR3: TGTGCCAGCAGCCATCGGCCTAGCGGAGGAATGGGGGAGACCCAGTACTTC.

This clone was detected a few times. The rearrangement links TRBV9 to TRBJ2-2; the match to TRBD2 covers 8 bases. The CDR3 is 18 amino acids. Germline CDR1 and CDR2: SGDLS and YYNGEE. Trimming took 3 bases from V and 6 from J; bases not matched to a gene: 16. CDR3 sequence: CASSGSSGRVSVAGELFF. In DNA, the CDR3 is TGTGCCAGCAGCGGTTCTAGCGGGCGGGTCAGTGTCGCCGGGGAGCTGTTTTTT.

This clone was seen only a few times. The chain recombines TRBV14 with TRBJ2-5; D is possibly TRBD1 (5 bases). From germline, CDR1 is SGHDN and CDR2 FVKESK. The V and J ends lost 0 bases and 1 base respectively, with 9 bases between them. CDR3 length: 15 amino acids. CDR3 nucleotide sequence: TGTGCCAGCAGCCAAGATCTTAGGGGCCAAGAGACCCAGTACTTC. It is translated as CASSQDLRGQETQYF.

The rearrangement links TRBV4-1 to TRBJ1-1; no definite D call. Deletions cut 4 bases from V and 1 base from J, with 10 bases between. Germline V gene sequence: CDR1 MGHRA, CDR2 YSYEKL. This CDR3 has 14 amino acids. Here the CDR3 reads CASSPYSRNTEAFF. CDR3 coding DNA: TGCGCCAGCAGCCCTTATAGCAGGAACACTGAAGCTTTCTTT.

This clone was seen only a few times. The CDR3 loop reads CASSLAGGPTGELFF. CDR3 DNA sequence: TGTGCCAGCAGCTTAGCGGGGGGACCCACCGGGGAGCTGTTTTTT. This chain joins TRBV7-3 and TRBJ2-2, with TRBD2 matching 8 bases. The V and J ends lost 2 bases and 4 bases, in that order; junction bases with no gene match: 3. Germline CDR1 reads SGHTA; CDR2 reads FQGTGA. CDR3 length equals 15 residues.

The J gene is TRBJ2-7, the V gene TRBV3-1 (or the pseudogene TRBV3-2); 8 bases align to TRBD1. Trimming took 5 bases from V and 6 from J; bases not matched to a gene: 15. The CDR3 runs to 16 residues. Germline lookup yields CDR1 LGHDT and CDR2 YNNKEL (reference sequence). The CDR3 is CASSSGQARNNGEQYF. The DNA of the CDR3 is TGTGCCAGCAGCTCGGGACAGGCTAGAAATAATGGCGAGCAGTACTTC.

This clone was observed a few times. The chain has TRBV3-1 (or the pseudogene TRBV3-2) and TRBJ2-2; no reliable D call. V shed 4 bases and J shed 4 bases, with 16 bases lying between them. CDR3 length: 16 residues. Germline CDR1 reads LGHDT; CDR2 reads YNNKEL (reference sequence). The CDR3 loop is CASSPRRGGGTGELFF. CDR3 in DNA: TGTGCCAGCAGCCCCCGCCGCGGCGGTGGCACCGGGGAGCTGTTTTTT.

The chain recombines TRBV12-3 or TRBV12-4 with TRBJ2-2; 8 bases are shared with TRBD1. CDR3 length: 13 amino acids. V shed 5 bases and J 7 bases; nucleotides not matched to a gene: 3. Here the CDR3 DNA reads TGTGCCAGCAGTCAGGGGGCGGGCGGGGAGCTGTTTTTT. Residues: CASSQGAGGELFF.

This clone was observed a handful of times. The chain links TRBV20-1 to TRBJ2-4, with D possibly TRBD1 on 6 matching bases. CDR1 and CDR2 from the germline V gene are DFQATT and SNEGSKA (reference sequence). V was trimmed by 6 bases and J by 6 bases, leaving 9 bases between them. There are 11 residues in the CDR3. DNA for the CDR3: TGCAGTGCCCAGGACAGAAACATTCAGTACTTC. It translates to CSAQDRNIQYF.

The chain combines TRBV4-1 with TRBJ2-1; D is possibly TRBD2 (6 bases). Trimming removed 4 bases at V and 0 bases at J, with 10 bases between. CDR1 and CDR2 (germline): MGHRA, YSYEKL. This CDR3 is built from 15 residues. The CDR3 region is CASSREESSYNEQFF. CDR3 DNA sequence: TGCGCCAGCAGCCGGGAGGAAAGCTCCTACAATGAGCAGTTCTTC.

The V call is TRBV30, the J call TRBJ2-2, with 10 bases fitting TRBD2. CDR1 and CDR2 (germline): GTSNPN, SVGIG (reference sequence). With V trimmed by 1 base and J by 5 bases, 10 bases remained unmatched. The CDR3 length is 17 residues. CDR3 DNA: TGTGCCTGGAGTGGTGTTAGGCTAGCGGGAGAGACCGGGGAGCTGTTTTTT. It encodes CAWSGVRLAGETGELFF.

This chain connects TRBV30 to TRBJ1-5; no reliable D call. Trimming shortened V by 1 base and J by 2 bases, and 6 bases separated the two germline ends. Germline values: CDR1 GTSNPN, CDR2 SVGIG (reference sequence). This CDR3 is 13 amino acids long. As DNA, the CDR3 is TGTGCCTGGAGTGAACGGGGCAATCAGCCCCAGCATTTT. It yields the protein CAWSERGNQPQHF.

V is TRBV30 and J is TRBJ1-1, with 8 bases fitting TRBD1. J lost 6 bases, V lost 5 bases, and 5 bases had no gene match. The germline CDR1 and CDR2 sequences are GTSNPN and SVGIG (reference sequence). The CDR3 is 12 residues long. CDR3 nucleotide sequence: TGTGCCTGGCGTCAGGGGGCCGCTGAAGCTTTCTTT. Translating gives CAWRQGAAEAFF.

This clone has a handful of counts. The rearrangement links TRBV6-6 to TRBJ1-2, with 7 bases fitting TRBD1. The CDR3 spans 13 residues. V dropped 7 bases and J dropped 2; count of bases not matched to a gene: 4. Germline assignment: CDR1 MNHNY and CDR2 SVGAGI (reference sequence). The DNA of the CDR3 is TGTGCCAGCACCCGACAGGGAAACTATGGCTACACCTTC. This sequence encodes CASTRQGNYGYTF.